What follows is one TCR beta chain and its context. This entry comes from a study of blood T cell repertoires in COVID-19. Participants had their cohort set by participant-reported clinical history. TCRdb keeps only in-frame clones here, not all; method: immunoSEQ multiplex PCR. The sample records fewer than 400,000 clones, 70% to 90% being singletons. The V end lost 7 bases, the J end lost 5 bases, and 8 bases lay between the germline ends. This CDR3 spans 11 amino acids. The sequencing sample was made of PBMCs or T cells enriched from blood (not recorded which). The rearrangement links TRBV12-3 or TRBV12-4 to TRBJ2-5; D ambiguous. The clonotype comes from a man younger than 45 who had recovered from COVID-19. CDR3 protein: CASKMEETQYF. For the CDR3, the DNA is TGTGCCAGCAAGATGGAGGAGACCCAGTACTTC.